The 28 T cell receptor beta chains below were found in one sample sequenced in a study of blood T cell repertoires in COVID-19. Assay: immunoSEQ multiplex PCR; the TCRdb copy retains only in-frame clones and omits some. Of nearly 200,000 clones listed, 85% to 90% are singletons. Sequencing was done on a sample of peripheral blood. The source is a woman aged 70-85 years with acute or convalescent COVID-19.

CDR3 coding DNA: TGTGCCAGCAGCTTGTTCGGGGAATTTGAAGCTTTCTTT. The encoded protein is CASSLFGEFEAFF. The rearrangement links TRBV5-8 to TRBJ1-1; unclear D gene. Germline values: CDR1 SGHTS, CDR2 YDEGEE. The V end lost 1 base, the J end lost 7 bases, and 11 bases lay between the germline ends. The CDR3 has 13 residues.

Written as DNA, the CDR3 is TGTGCCAGTAGTATCGCCCCTGGGGCAGGGGACTATGGCTACACCTTC. Its protein is CASSIAPGAGDYGYTF. This chain joins TRBV19 and TRBJ1-2, with D possibly being TRBD1 (6 bases). The CDR3 has 16 amino acids. Germline loops: CDR1 LNHDA, CDR2 SQIVND (reference sequence). V lost 3 bases to trimming and J lost 3 bases, with 17 bases between them.

The chain couples TRBV12-5 to TRBJ1-5; possibly TRBD1 for D (5 bases). Germline V gene sequence: CDR1 LGHNT, CDR2 FRNRAP. Deletions cut 4 bases from V and 9 bases from J, with 7 bases between. This CDR3 region has 11 residues. The CDR3 DNA sequence: TGTGCTAGTGGTTGGGGCCCGCCCCAGCATTTT. This sequence encodes CASGWGPPQHF.

The chain has TRBV28 and TRBJ2-5; D perhaps matches TRBD1 (6 bases). The CDR3 is 15 amino acids. The germline CDR1 and CDR2 sequences are MDHEN and SYDVKM. The V end lost 4 bases, the J end lost 4 bases, and 16 bases lay between the germline ends. The CDR3 region is CASSSRYRVTETQYF. In DNA form, the CDR3 reads TGTGCCAGCAGTTCCCGATACAGGGTGACAGAGACCCAGTACTTC.

The rearrangement links TRBV15 to TRBJ2-7; D perhaps matches TRBD1 (5 bases). The CDR3 is made up of 14 amino acids. Germline values: CDR1 LNHNV, CDR2 YYDKDF (reference sequence). V lost 0 bases, J lost 4 bases, and 10 bases lay in between. The DNA for the CDR3 is TGTGCCACCAGCAGAGACACAGGCCCTTACGAGCAGTACTTC. Encoded protein: CATSRDTGPYEQYF.

The gene calls are TRBV18 and TRBJ2-4, with 9 bases that match TRBD1. Trimming removed 3 bases from V and 6 bases from J; junction bases left unmatched: 9. CDR1 and CDR2 (germline): KGHSH, LQKENI. The CDR3 totals 16 residues. CDR3 residues: CASSPTGGHGGNIQYF. The CDR3 nucleotides are TGTGCCAGCTCACCTACAGGGGGCCACGGAGGAAACATTCAGTACTTC.

The chain is built from TRBV7-2 and TRBJ1-1; tentative D call: TRBD1 (6 bases). V was trimmed by 2 bases and J by 7 bases, leaving 17 bases between them. Per the germline V gene, CDR1 is SGHTA and CDR2 is FQGNSA. CDR3 length: 15 residues. The CDR3 region is CASSLTGTQGFEAFF. DNA for the CDR3: TGTGCCAGCAGCTTAACCGGGACACAAGGGTTTGAAGCTTTCTTT.

This clone was counted once. J is TRBJ2-7 and V is TRBV7-2; 8 nucleotides line up with TRBD1. Losses at the gene ends were 3 bases for V and 3 bases for J; bases not matched to a gene: 4. This CDR3 region has 14 residues. Germline V lookup: CDR1 SGHTA, CDR2 FQGNSA. Here the CDR3 DNA reads TGTGCCAGCAGCTTGTCCGACAGGGGCTACGAGCAGTACTTC. Translated: CASSLSDRGYEQYF.

This sequence joins TRBV5-1 and TRBJ2-5; possibly TRBD2 for D (6 bases). V shed 1 base and J shed 4 bases, with 14 bases lying between them. Germline V gene lookup returns CDR1 SGHRS and CDR2 YFSETQ. This CDR3 has 15 residues. The DNA of the CDR3 is TGCGCCAGCAGCTTGACGGCGGGGTGGGGAGAGACCCAGTACTTC. This translates into CASSLTAGWGETQYF.

This chain connects TRBV6-2 or TRBV6-3 to TRBJ1-5; possible D gene TRBD1, 5 bases. This CDR3 has 16 residues. CDR1 is MNHEY and CDR2 is SVGEGT in the germline V gene. Trimming took 6 bases from V and 7 from J, leaving 22 bases between them. The CDR3 nucleotides read TGTGCCAGCAGCCCCTCGAAGAGGGGCGCGGGGCAGCCCCAGCATTTT. This sequence encodes CASSPSKRGAGQPQHF.

This chain uses TRBV27 with TRBJ1-2, with D uncertain. The CDR3 has 14 amino acids. V was cut by 6 bases and J by 0 bases, with 11 bases left in between. Germline V gene data show CDR1 as MNHEY and CDR2 as SMNVEV (reference sequence). In nucleotides, the CDR3 is TGTGCCAGCAGGGGGAGCGCTTCTAACTATGGCTACACCTTC. Its translation: CASRGSASNYGYTF.

The V gene is TRBV12-5, the J gene TRBJ1-5, with 9 nucleotides matching TRBD1. Trimming at V came to 6 bases and at J to 2 bases, leaving 2 bases not matched to a gene. CDR1 and CDR2 from the germline V gene are LGHNT and FRNRAP. This CDR3 spans 14 amino acids. CDR3 DNA sequence: TGTGCTAGTGGAAGGACAGGGGGCAATCAGCCCCAGCATTTT. Its translation: CASGRTGGNQPQHF.

CDR3 DNA: TGTGCCAGCAGCCGGGACACCCGCAATCAGCCCCAGCATTTT. Translated, it gives CASSRDTRNQPQHF. The chain couples TRBV7-2 to TRBJ1-5, with D perhaps TRBD1 (6 bases). This CDR3 is 14 amino acids long. V lost 5 bases and J 2 bases, leaving 10 bases between the germline ends. Germline V gene sequence: CDR1 SGHTA, CDR2 FQGNSA.

This chain joins TRBV2 and TRBJ2-1; TRBD2 matches at 9 bases. This CDR3 has 15 amino acids. Trimming removed 1 base from V and 9 bases from J; junction bases left unmatched: 7. Germline-derived CDR1 and CDR2 are SNHLY and FYNNEI. CDR3 sequence: CASSEEVAGVGEQFF. CDR3 in DNA: TGTGCCAGCAGTGAAGAGGTAGCGGGAGTCGGTGAGCAGTTCTTC.

The rearrangement uses TRBV4-2 and TRBJ2-3; 11 positions match TRBD2. J gave up 5 bases and V 1 base, and 5 bases lay outside the gene matches. Germline V gene data show CDR1 as LGHNA and CDR2 as YNFKEQ. This CDR3 comprises 16 residues. CDR3 coding DNA: TGTGCCAGCAGCCAAGTTGGGACTAGCGGAATAGATACGCAGTATTTT. Translation gives CASSQVGTSGIDTQYF.

The rearrangement links TRBV6-2 or TRBV6-3 to TRBJ1-1; D is undetermined. The CDR3 has 14 residues. The V gene's germline CDR1 is MNHEY and CDR2 SVGEGT. V dropped 2 bases and J dropped 0 bases, with 7 bases sitting between them. The CDR3: CASSYTQLNTEAFF. The CDR3 coding sequence is TGTGCCAGCAGTTACACACAGCTGAACACTGAAGCTTTCTTT.

The rearrangement uses TRBV19 and TRBJ1-5, with 7 bases that match TRBD1. CDR1 and CDR2 (germline): LNHDA, SQIVND (reference sequence). The V segment lost 7 bases and the J segment 6 bases; nucleotides outside the gene matches: 6. The CDR3 contains 13 residues. The CDR3 sequence is CASKDRATQPQHF. Written as DNA, the CDR3 is TGTGCCAGTAAAGACAGGGCTACTCAGCCCCAGCATTTT. Combining the CDR3 with reference TRBV19 and TRBJ1-5 gives the whole variable domain DGGITQSPKYLFRKEGQNVTLSCEQNLNHDAMYWYRQDPGQGLRLIYYSQIVNDFQKGDIAEGYSVSREKKESFPLTVTSAQKNPTAFYLCASKDRATQPQHFGDGTRLSIL.

The chain carries TRBV7-2 and TRBJ1-1; weak D call: TRBD1 (5 bases). The germline V and J ends were trimmed by 1 base and 1 base, with 7 bases remaining between them. This CDR3 comprises 14 residues. CDR1 SGHTA and CDR2 FQGNSA come from the germline V gene. The CDR3 loop reads CASSLDTGNTEAFF. In nucleotides, the CDR3 is TGTGCCAGCAGCTTAGACACAGGGAACACTGAAGCTTTCTTT.

The J gene is TRBJ2-1, the V gene TRBV14; D is possibly TRBD1 (5 bases). There are 14 residues in the CDR3. Between the trimmed V and J ends, which lost 1 base and 9 bases, there was a span of 13 bases. Germline-derived CDR1 and CDR2 are SGHDN and FVKESK. CDR3 sequence (DNA): TGTGCCAGCAGCCAAGTTTTCCAGGGCGGTGAGCAGTTCTTC. This encodes CASSQVFQGGEQFF.

V and J are TRBV5-6 and TRBJ1-6; tentative D call: TRBD1 (5 bases). V was pared by 4 bases and J by 7 bases, with 15 bases between. The CDR3 runs 15 residues. From germline, CDR1 is SGHDT and CDR2 YYEEEE. The CDR3 loop reads CASSPTGGWNSPLHF. The CDR3 nucleotides are TGTGCCAGCAGCCCCACGGGGGGTTGGAATTCACCCCTCCACTTT.

The genes are TRBV5-1 and TRBJ2-7; TRBD2 aligns across 7 bases. From germline, CDR1 is SGHRS and CDR2 YFSETQ. Trimming at V came to 0 bases and at J to 3 bases, leaving 6 bases not matched to a gene. The CDR3 consists of 15 residues. CDR3 bases: TGCGCCAGCAGCTTGGCCGGGGGGTCACTCTACGAGCAGTACTTC. Translating gives CASSLAGGSLYEQYF.

This clone was counted a single time. This chain uses TRBV3-1 (or the pseudogene TRBV3-2) with TRBJ2-7; D is possibly TRBD1 (5 bases). V shed 2 bases and J shed 5 bases, with 10 bases lying between them. Germline V gives CDR1 LGHDT, CDR2 YNNKEL (reference sequence). This CDR3 is built from 13 residues. The DNA for the CDR3 is TGTGCCAGCAGCCAACAGGGAAAGAACGAGCAGTACTTC. Translation gives CASSQQGKNEQYF.

The V call is TRBV5-1, the J call TRBJ2-5; 7 bases match TRBD1. The CDR3 totals 14 residues. V was clipped by 0 bases and J by 4 bases; unmatched bases: 3. Germline V CDR1 and CDR2: SGHRS, YFSETQ. CDR3 sequence (DNA): TGCGCCAGCAGCTTGGCGTCAGGGGGAGAGACCCAGTACTTC. It encodes CASSLASGGETQYF.

This clone was detected a few times. V and J are TRBV5-8 and TRBJ2-3; D possibly corresponds to TRBD1 (6 bases). Germline CDR1 reads SGHTS; CDR2 reads YDEGEE. The CDR3 spans 16 residues. V was clipped by 4 bases and J by 2 bases, with 17 bases between them. The CDR3 protein is CASSARTVVITDTQYF. The CDR3 bases are TGTGCCAGCAGCGCCAGGACAGTAGTGATCACAGATACGCAGTATTTT.

This clone was found once. This chain uses TRBV3-1 (or the pseudogene TRBV3-2) with TRBJ2-1; 8 bases fit TRBD1. With V trimmed by 3 bases and J by 9 bases, 7 bases remained unmatched. CDR3 length: 14 amino acids. Germline CDR1 and CDR2: LGHDT and YNNKEL (reference sequence). CDR3 DNA sequence: TGTGCCAGCAGCCACACCGGACAGGGAAGTGAGCAGTTCTTC. Protein sequence: CASSHTGQGSEQFF.

The chain employs TRBV6-2 or TRBV6-3 and TRBJ1-2; TRBD1 matches 9 bases. This CDR3 comprises 16 residues. The germline CDR1 and CDR2 sequences are MNHEY and SVGEGT. Germline trimming cut 6 bases from V and 6 bases from J; bases unmatched to any gene: 14. This CDR3 is CASSQILTGTGNGYTF. The CDR3 region has the DNA TGTGCCAGCAGCCAAATCCTGACCGGGACAGGGAATGGCTACACCTTC.

The chain employs TRBV3-1 (or the pseudogene TRBV3-2) and TRBJ1-2, with D possibly being TRBD1 (5 bases). CDR3 length equals 12 residues. The V gene lost 3 bases and the J gene lost 7 bases, with 9 bases spanning the gap. Germline V gene sequence: CDR1 LGHDT, CDR2 YNNKEL (reference sequence). The CDR3 is CASSQAGSGYTF. CDR3 nucleotide sequence: TGTGCCAGCAGCCAGGCAGGGTCTGGCTACACCTTC.

This chain links TRBV28 with TRBJ1-1; 7 bases are a match to TRBD1. The V gene's germline CDR1 is MDHEN and CDR2 SYDVKM. CDR3 length: 15 residues. V was pared by 5 bases and J by 13 bases, with 19 bases of the junction left unmatched. The CDR3 nucleotides are TGTGCCAGCAGTCCCCCCCGGACAGGCACTACCGGGGGTTTCTTT. It yields the protein CASSPPRTGTTGGFF.